The 29 T cell receptor beta chains reported below all come from one sample, sequenced in a study of shared clonotypes between healthy human individuals. The protocol was immunoSEQ multiplex PCR, while the TCRdb copy is restricted to in-frame clones and leaves out a portion. The table records 1,400,000 or so clones, roughly 98.5% of them present only once. Sequencing was done on a sample of naive CD4+ T cells sorted from blood. Subset reported: CD45RA+ positively selected. The receptors were sampled from a man under 40 in good health.

CDR3 residues: CASSPRQGTYEQYF. CDR3 bases: TGTGCCAGCAGCCCGCGACAGGGAACCTACGAGCAGTACTTC. The chain recombines TRBV13 with TRBJ2-7; TRBD1 matches at 7 bases. The CDR3 length is 14 residues. V shed 5 bases and J 2 bases; nucleotides not matched to a gene: 6. CDR1 PRHDT and CDR2 FYEKMQ come from the germline V gene (reference sequence).

V is TRBV27 and J is TRBJ2-6, with no clear D. Deletions cut 4 bases from V and 2 bases from J, with 15 bases between. The CDR3 is made up of 17 amino acids. Germline CDR1 reads MNHEY; CDR2 reads SMNVEV (reference sequence). Here the CDR3 DNA reads TGTGCCAGCAGTTCTCACCCCTGGAGTGCTGGGGCCAACGTCCTGACTTTC. It translates to CASSSHPWSAGANVLTF.

The chain has TRBV4-3 and TRBJ1-4; D is unresolved. The CDR3 spans 14 residues. The V gene lost 0 bases and the J gene lost 5 bases, with 7 bases spanning the gap. The germline V gene encodes CDR1 LGHNA and CDR2 YSLEER. The CDR3 sequence is CASSQEYRNEKLFF. CDR3 DNA: TGCGCCAGCAGCCAAGAGTACAGAAATGAAAAACTGTTTTTT.

CDR3 nucleotides: TGTGCCAGCAGGGACTATAGCATGAGGCAGTTCTTC. As protein: CASRDYSMRQFF. The chain carries TRBV2 and TRBJ2-1; possible D gene TRBD2, 6 bases. The ends were cut back, 6 bases at V and 12 bases at J, with 15 bases in the middle. Germline V gives CDR1 SNHLY, CDR2 FYNNEI. The CDR3 totals 12 residues.

The gene calls are TRBV5-3 and TRBJ2-5; the D gene is possibly TRBD2 (6 bases). TRBV5-3 is noted as an ORF with a role that remains uncertain. This CDR3 is built from 14 residues. Trimming removed 3 bases at V and 5 bases at J, with 14 bases between. The CDR3 is CARSSSGAGETQYF. CDR3 DNA sequence: TGTGCCAGAAGCTCCTCGGGAGCCGGGGAGACCCAGTACTTC.

This clone has only one observation. The chain employs TRBV12-5 and TRBJ2-7; TRBD1 might be the D (5 bases). The V and J ends lost 2 bases and 4 bases respectively, with 9 bases between them. CDR1 and CDR2 (germline): LGHNT, FRNRAP. CDR3 length: 13 residues. This chain's CDR3 is CASGLRPGYEQYF. DNA for the CDR3: TGTGCTAGTGGTTTGCGTCCAGGGTACGAGCAGTACTTC.

V is TRBV7-2 and J is TRBJ2-7; perhaps TRBD2 as D (5 bases). The CDR3 is 13 amino acids. Looked up from germline, CDR1 is SGHTA and CDR2 is FQGNSA. V was cut by 1 base and J by 4 bases, with 8 bases left in between. The DNA of the CDR3 is TGTGCCAGCAGCTTAGATCCGGGGTACGAGCAGTACTTC. The encoded protein is CASSLDPGYEQYF.

This sequence joins TRBV7-9 and TRBJ2-7; D is possibly TRBD1 (6 bases). V lost 5 bases, J lost 1 base, and 15 bases lay in between. Germline CDR1 reads SEHNR; CDR2 reads FQNEAQ (reference sequence). The CDR3 loop spans 15 amino acids. In nucleotides, the CDR3 is TGTGCCAGCAGCCCTGACAGGCGAGTATCCTACGAGCAGTACTTC. Its protein is CASSPDRRVSYEQYF.

This clone was observed a single time. Within the sample, other DNA sequences also encode this same CDR3. The chain carries TRBV5-1 and TRBJ2-3; D not certain. Germline CDR1 is SGHRS and CDR2 is YFSETQ. The ends were cut back, 0 bases at V and 5 bases at J, with 4 bases in the middle. The CDR3 has 12 amino acids. The CDR3 coding sequence is TGCGCCAGCAGCTTGGCTTTAGATACGCAGTATTTT. Its translation: CASSLALDTQYF.

The chain links TRBV30 to TRBJ1-5, with D possibly being TRBD1 (5 bases). CDR1 and CDR2 (germline): GTSNPN, SVGIG (reference sequence). Trimming pared 4 bases from V and 4 bases from J, leaving 20 bases between. This CDR3 has 16 amino acids. The CDR3 region has the DNA TGTGCCTGGACCCATGGAGGGGCTCTGGGTAATCAGCCCCAGCATTTT. The encoded protein is CAWTHGGALGNQPQHF.

This chain joins TRBV9 and TRBJ1-1, with D possibly TRBD1 on 6 matching bases. The V gene lost 4 bases and the J gene lost 6 bases, with 13 bases spanning the gap. The CDR3 is 13 residues long. Germline V gives CDR1 SGDLS, CDR2 YYNGEE. The CDR3 here is CASSSTGWAEAFF. The DNA for the CDR3 is TGTGCCAGCAGCTCAACAGGGTGGGCTGAAGCTTTCTTT.

A remark on this clone: A read error may account for a junction end that differs from germline. V and J are TRBV19 and TRBJ2-7; TRBD1 agrees at 9 bases. Germline V CDR1 and CDR2: LNHDA, SQIVND (reference sequence). This CDR3 is 13 amino acids long. CDR3 DNA: TGTGCCAGTAGTATTACAGGGGGCGCCGCGGGTCACTTC. It yields the protein CASSITGGAAGHF.

The J gene is TRBJ2-5, the V gene TRBV30; no clear D. The germline V gene encodes CDR1 GTSNPN and CDR2 SVGIG (reference sequence). This CDR3 contains 11 residues. V was cut by 3 bases and J by 1 base, with 3 bases left in between. CDR3 sequence (DNA): TGTGCCTGGAGGTTCCAAGAGACCCAGTACTTC. Its protein product is CAWRFQETQYF. Looking up the rest from reference TRBV30 and TRBJ2-5 gives the full variable domain: SQTIHQWPATLVQPVGSPLSLECTVEGTSNPNLYWYRQAAGRGLQLLFYSVGIGQISSEVPQNLSASRPQDRQFILSSKKLLLSDSGFYLCAWRFQETQYFGPGTRLLVL.

The chain carries TRBV5-8 and TRBJ1-4; D is unresolved. Trimming took off 1 base at V and 7 bases at J, with 14 bases between the two ends. The CDR3 length is 15 residues. Germline loops: CDR1 SGHTS, CDR2 YDEGEE. CDR3 coding DNA: TGTGCCAGCAGCTTGACGTCTGGGTACAGTGAAAAACTGTTTTTT. Residues: CASSLTSGYSEKLFF.

The chain employs TRBV15 and TRBJ1-4; 8 bases are shared with TRBD1. V shed 1 base, J shed 0 bases, and the junction held 7 bases outside the gene matches. Germline assignment: CDR1 LNHNV and CDR2 YYDKDF (reference sequence). This CDR3 has 18 residues. CDR3 coding DNA: TGTGCCACCAGCAGAGTTCAGGGGGCGCGGGCAACTAATGAAAAACTGTTTTTT. This encodes CATSRVQGARATNEKLFF.

The chain carries TRBV19 and TRBJ1-5; possible D gene TRBD1, 6 bases. This CDR3 has 15 amino acids. V was cut by 4 bases and J by 3 bases, with 13 bases left in between. Germline lookup yields CDR1 LNHDA and CDR2 SQIVND (reference sequence). CDR3 sequence: CASSTKTGFNQPQHF. The CDR3 DNA follows: TGTGCCAGTAGTACAAAAACAGGGTTCAATCAGCCCCAGCATTTT.

The rearrangement uses TRBV18 and TRBJ2-7, with a tentative D call TRBD2 (6 bases). The germline V and J ends were trimmed by 2 bases and 4 bases, with 12 bases remaining between them. The CDR3 is 14 residues long. Looked up from germline, CDR1 is KGHSH and CDR2 is LQKENI. The CDR3 loop is CASSPFTGAYEQYF. The CDR3 DNA sequence: TGTGCCAGCTCACCATTTACGGGAGCGTACGAGCAGTACTTC.

This clone was recorded once. The chain recombines TRBV7-8 with TRBJ1-2; TRBD1 might be the D (6 bases). Trimming took off 2 bases at V and 3 bases at J, with 13 bases between the two ends. Germline CDR1 and CDR2: SGHVS and FQNEAQ. The CDR3 runs 15 residues. CDR3 loop: CASSLTTGAHYGYTF. CDR3 DNA: TGTGCCAGCAGCTTAACAACGGGGGCGCACTATGGCTACACCTTC.

The genes are TRBV6-5 and TRBJ2-7; D is unclear. The germline CDR1 and CDR2 sequences are MNHEY and SVGAGI. The CDR3 contains 13 residues. V was shortened by 6 bases and J by 3 bases, with 12 bases between the two germline ends. This CDR3 reads CASSRDLIYEQYF. The CDR3 DNA follows: TGTGCCAGCAGCCGCGACCTTATCTACGAGCAGTACTTC.

V is TRBV6-5 and J is TRBJ1-3, with a possible D match to TRBD1 (5 bases). Germline CDR1 reads MNHEY; CDR2 reads SVGAGI. Trimming left V 4 bases short and J 1 base short, with 11 bases between. The CDR3 contains 15 residues. CDR3 residues: CASSSTARSGNTIYF. As DNA, the CDR3 is TGTGCCAGCAGTTCGACAGCTCGTTCTGGAAACACCATATATTTT.

The gene calls are TRBV27 and TRBJ2-3, with a tentative D call TRBD1 (5 bases). Germline values: CDR1 MNHEY, CDR2 SMNVEV (reference sequence). V dropped 3 bases and J dropped 2 bases, with 12 bases sitting between them. The CDR3 sequence is 15 residues long. CDR3 region: CASSLLRTHTDTQYF. CDR3 DNA sequence: TGTGCCAGCAGTTTGCTGAGGACACACACAGATACGCAGTATTTT.

This sequence joins TRBV5-4 and TRBJ1-2, with unresolved D. The germline V and J ends were trimmed by 4 bases and 6 bases, with 16 bases remaining between them. The CDR3 consists of 14 residues. Germline CDR1 and CDR2: SGHNT and YYREEE (reference sequence). DNA of the CDR3: TGTGCCAGCAGCACAAAGACACATAGCGATGGCTACACCTTC. Translated: CASSTKTHSDGYTF.

The chain joins TRBV11-2 to TRBJ2-3, with D uncertain. The CDR3 covers 14 residues. Germline V gene lookup returns CDR1 SGHAT and CDR2 FQNNGV. Trimming took off 7 bases at V and 0 bases at J, with 11 bases between the two ends. The chain's CDR3 is CASTLAFSTDTQYF. In DNA form, the CDR3 reads TGTGCCAGCACCCTGGCGTTTAGCACAGATACGCAGTATTTT.

The V gene is TRBV7-3, the J gene TRBJ1-2, with a weak D call TRBD1 (5 bases). The germline V gene encodes CDR1 SGHTA and CDR2 FQGTGA. Trimming took off 1 base at V and 2 bases at J, with 20 bases between the two ends. The length of the CDR3 is 18 residues. The CDR3 DNA reads TGTGCCAGCAGCTTAAGGGCACCGACAGACTCACGCAACTATGGCTACACCTTC. Protein product: CASSLRAPTDSRNYGYTF.

The chain has TRBV4-2 and TRBJ2-1; unclear D gene. This CDR3 is built from 13 residues. Per germline, CDR1 LGHNA and CDR2 YNFKEQ. Between the trimmed V and J ends, which lost 5 bases and 2 bases, there was a span of 7 bases. CDR3 DNA sequence: TGTGCCAGCAGCGAAGGGACCTACAATGAGCAGTTCTTC. Protein product: CASSEGTYNEQFF.

The chain combines TRBV21-1 with TRBJ2-2; the table's D call of TRBD2 was not tested on the DNA. TRBV21-1 is an annotated pseudogene. This CDR3 is built from 14 residues. CDR3 nucleotides: TGTGCCAGCAGCACGGGAACAGCTGTCGGGGAGCTGTTTTTT. The encoded protein is CASSTGTAVGELFF.

This clone is a singleton in its sample. The V and J genes are TRBV2 and TRBJ2-5; no definite D call. This CDR3 has 15 amino acids. Trimming removed 2 bases from V and 6 bases from J, with 16 bases in between. Germline CDR1 reads SNHLY; CDR2 reads FYNNEI. CDR3: CASSERAELRKTQYF. The CDR3 DNA reads TGTGCCAGCAGTGAACGCGCTGAGTTGAGGAAGACCCAGTACTTC.

For the CDR3, the DNA is TGTGCCAGCATCCCAACAGGTGGGGATCAGCCCCAGCATTTT. It translates to CASIPTGGDQPQHF. V gene TRBV28 combines with J gene TRBJ1-5, with D possibly matching TRBD1 (5 bases). V lost 7 bases and J 5 bases, leaving 15 bases between the germline ends. CDR1 and CDR2 from the germline V gene are MDHEN and SYDVKM. The CDR3 is 14 residues long.

Worth noting for this clone: This sample also contains other DNA sequences that code for the same CDR3. The chain employs TRBV6-5 and TRBJ2-5; 9 nucleotides match TRBD2. V lost 3 bases to trimming and J lost 2 bases; unmatched junction nucleotides: 1. The length of the CDR3 is 14 residues. The germline gives CDR1 MNHEY, CDR2 SVGAGI. In nucleotides, the CDR3 is TGTGCCAGCAGTTATAGCGGGGGACAAGAGACCCAGTACTTC. Amino acid sequence: CASSYSGGQETQYF.